This TCR beta chain derives from a study of shared T cell receptors in the human thymus. Germline V gives CDR1 MNHEY, CDR2 SMNVEV (reference sequence). The CDR3 totals 10 residues. The trim removed 8 bases at V and 8 bases at J, leaving 3 bases unmatched. The repertoire was sequenced with immunoSEQ multiplex PCR; TCRdb's copy has only in-frame clones and lacks some. The table has some 700,000 clones, roughly 88% seen once; the top ten hold around 0.01%. These data also featured in a second study, about human thymus T cells. That report notes: Thymic tissue was derived from resections collected during corrective heart surgery.

What was sequenced was thymocytes. The sequence derives from a girl in the first two years of life with a congenital heart defect. The rearrangement links TRBV27 to TRBJ2-7; TRBD2 aligns across 7 bases. The CDR3 spells CASRGEKQYF. CDR3 in DNA: TGTGCCAGCCGGGGGGAAAAGCAGTACTTC.